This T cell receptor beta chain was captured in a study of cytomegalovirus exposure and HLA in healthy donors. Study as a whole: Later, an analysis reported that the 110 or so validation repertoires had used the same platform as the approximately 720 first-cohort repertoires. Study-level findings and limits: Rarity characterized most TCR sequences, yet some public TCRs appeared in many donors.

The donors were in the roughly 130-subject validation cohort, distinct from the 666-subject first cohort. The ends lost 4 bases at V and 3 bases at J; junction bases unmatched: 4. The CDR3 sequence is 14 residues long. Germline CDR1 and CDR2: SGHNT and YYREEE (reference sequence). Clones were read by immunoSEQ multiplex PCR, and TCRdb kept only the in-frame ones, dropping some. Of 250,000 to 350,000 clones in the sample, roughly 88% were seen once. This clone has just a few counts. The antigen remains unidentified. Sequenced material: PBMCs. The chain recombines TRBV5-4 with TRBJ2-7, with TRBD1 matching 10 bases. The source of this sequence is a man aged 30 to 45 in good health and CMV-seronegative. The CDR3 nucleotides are TGTGCCAGCAGCCCCGGACAGGGGGGCTACGAGCAGTACTTC. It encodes CASSPGQGGYEQYF.